This paragraph reports one T cell receptor beta chain. The antigen is not known. The data are from a study of T cells and copy number aberrations in small-cell lung cancer. The study's findings and limits: Compared with adjacent lung tissue, tumors had lower T-cell richness and clonality and non-significantly lower density.

All donors were smokers or heavy second-hand smokers. Adjacent normal lung was taken at least 2 cm from tumor. From germline, CDR1 is LGHNA and CDR2 YNFKEQ. The CDR3 consists of 15 residues. The V gene lost 0 bases and the J gene lost 6 bases, with 9 bases spanning the gap. The protocol was immunoSEQ multiplex PCR, while the TCRdb copy is restricted to in-frame clones and leaves out a portion. The table has 2,600 or so clones, less than 85% seen once; the top ten hold roughly 5%. This clonotype originated in a woman in her 50s with small cell lung cancer. Sequencing was performed on normal tissue next to the tumor. This chain joins TRBV4-2 and TRBJ1-6; D perhaps matches TRBD1 (5 bases). DNA for the CDR3: TGTGCCAGCAGCCAAGAAAAGACAGCTAATTCACCCCTCCACTTT. Translated, it gives CASSQEKTANSPLHF.